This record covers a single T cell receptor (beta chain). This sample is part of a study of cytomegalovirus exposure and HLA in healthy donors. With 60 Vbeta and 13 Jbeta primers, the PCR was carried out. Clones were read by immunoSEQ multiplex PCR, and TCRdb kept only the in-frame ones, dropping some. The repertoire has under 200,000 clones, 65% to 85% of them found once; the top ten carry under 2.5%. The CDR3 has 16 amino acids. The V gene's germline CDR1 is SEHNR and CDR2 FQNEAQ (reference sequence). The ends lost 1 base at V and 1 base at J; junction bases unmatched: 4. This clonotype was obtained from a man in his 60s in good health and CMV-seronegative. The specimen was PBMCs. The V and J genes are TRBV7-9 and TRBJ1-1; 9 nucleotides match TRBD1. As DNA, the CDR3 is TGTGCCAGCAGCTTAGTCCCGGGACAGGGGAACACTGAAGCTTTCTTT. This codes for CASSLVPGQGNTEAFF.